This T cell receptor (beta chain) emerged from a study of CD8 T cells in Susac syndrome. An amount of RNA that ranged from roughly 0.5 to 1 ug was reverse transcribed with random hexamers. MiXCR was run by TCRdb on the immunoSEQ multiplex PCR reads, yielding one entry per CDR3 protein. This table holds 170,000 or so distinct CDR3 sequences, 85% to 95% found once. Per germline, CDR1 LGHNA and CDR2 YNFKEQ. The CDR3 has 18 residues. J was trimmed by 6 bases and V by 1 base; bases with no gene match: 13. The gene calls are TRBV4-2 and TRBJ2-2, with TRBD1 matching over 8 bases. The sequence derives from a human donor with Susac syndrome. Sample: CD4+ T cells from PBMCs. CDR3 in amino acids: CASSQGASRQGQSGELFF. The CDR3 nucleotides are TGTGCCAGCAGCCAAGGGGCTAGCCGACAGGGGCAATCCGGGGAGCTGTTTTTT.